The clone carrying this T cell receptor beta chain was seen repeatedly, ten times or more. Its specificity is unknown. A second PCR, run for roughly 6 to 11 cycles, used a sample-barcoded 5' primer plus a J-beta primer mix. TCRdb used MiXCR to reprocess the 5' RACE reads, holding one entry per CDR3 protein. The sample shows about 800,000 distinct CDR3 sequences, 20% to 25% of them seen only once. These data are taken from a study of blood T cells in healthy people across ages. Study observations and caveats: Older individuals had lower TCR beta diversity per million T cells (the decline was roughly linear). In these data, TCR beta diversity tracked strongly with naive T cell percentage.

In germline, CDR1 is MGHRA, CDR2 YSYEKL. Trimming removed 3 bases from V and 5 bases from J, with 7 bases in between. CDR3 size: 12 residues. These records were also assigned to another study, of T cells of mothers and their children.

Sequencing was carried out using blood. The origin of this receptor is a boy younger than 18 in good health. This sequence joins TRBV4-1 and TRBJ1-2, with D hard to call. The CDR3 coding sequence is TGCGCCAGCAGCCAGGGAGTATATGGCTACACCTTC. Translating gives CASSQGVYGYTF.